Each of the 23 T cell receptor beta chains below was sequenced from the same sample in a study of CD8 T cells in ankylosing spondylitis (dated by TCRdb to 2015 to 2018). Library preparation was by 5' RACE. The data were produced on an Illumina HiSeq 2500. TCRdb redid the processing of the public reads, applying fastp at Q25 and MiXCR, and retained in-frame beta chains. CDR3 protein duplicates are merged, each entry listing the most common genes and DNA. The sample table holds 100,000 to 150,000 distinct CDR3 sequences, of which roughly 11% were seen once. 4.1% of the sample is held by the ten biggest clonotypes. The sequencing input was blood, either unsorted or a sorted T cell fraction (not recorded which). Receptors were obtained from a female donor with ankylosing spondylitis or in good health (not recorded which).

This clonotype occurred many times. The CDR3 DNA reads TGTGCCAGCAGCCAAATTCGCTCGGGTAGAAACACCTACAGGGACGATCAGCCCCAGCATTTT. Amino acid sequence: CASSQIRSGRNTYRDDQPQHF. The V and J genes are TRBV3-1 and TRBJ1-5; TRBD1 might be the D (6 bases). Looked up from germline, CDR1 is LGHDT and CDR2 is YNNKEL (reference sequence). Deletions cut 2 bases from V and 5 bases from J, with 31 bases between. This CDR3 spans 21 amino acids.

The rearrangement joins TRBV3-1 to TRBJ2-1; D unresolved. The CDR3 loop spans 12 amino acids. From germline, CDR1 is LGHDT and CDR2 YNNKEL (reference sequence). V was clipped by 4 bases and J by 4 bases, with 5 bases between them. The CDR3 sequence is CASSPLYNEQFF. CDR3 nucleotide sequence: TGTGCCAGCAGCCCGCTTTACAATGAGCAGTTCTTC.

For this clonotype: This may stem from a read error, because a much larger clone lies one nucleotide away. The gene calls are TRBV28 and TRBJ2-5; 9 bases line up with TRBD1. This CDR3 is 16 amino acids long. The germline V gene encodes CDR1 MDHEN and CDR2 SYDVKM. After removal of 5 bases from V and 5 bases from J, the junction contained 12 bases not matched to a gene. The CDR3 spells CASSRSGTGIAETQYF. CDR3 DNA sequence: TGTGCCAGCAGTCGTTCCGGGACAGGGATAGCGGAGACCCAGTACTTC.

In its sample, this clonotype was seen many times. The chain combines TRBV20-1 with TRBJ2-1, with D perhaps given as TRBD1 or TRBD2 (5 bases each). CDR1 is DFQATT, CDR2 SNEGSKA, per germline (reference sequence). The CDR3 runs 16 residues. The germline V and J ends were trimmed by 3 bases and 5 bases, with 20 bases remaining between them. CDR3 loop: CSARPTRGRDHNEQFF. In DNA, the CDR3 is TGCAGTGCTAGGCCCACCCGGGGCAGAGACCACAATGAGCAGTTCTTC.

Only a few counts were recorded for this clonotype. This chain uses TRBV18 with TRBJ2-1; no clear D. Per the germline V gene, CDR1 is KGHSH and CDR2 is LQKENI. The CDR3 loop spans 14 amino acids. The V and J ends lost 3 bases and 5 bases respectively, with 11 bases between them. CDR3 sequence reads: CASSPLPINNEQFF. The CDR3 DNA follows: TGTGCCAGCTCACCGTTACCTATCAACAATGAGCAGTTCTTC.

This clonotype was recorded at least ten times. The chain uses TRBV29-1 and TRBJ2-7; D is uncertain. This CDR3 region has 12 residues. CDR1 SQVTM and CDR2 ANQGSEA come from the germline V gene. V was pared by 1 base and J by 3 bases, with 7 bases between. CDR3 residues: CSVEGLGYEQYF. CDR3 DNA sequence: TGCAGCGTTGAAGGGCTCGGCTACGAGCAGTACTTC.

This clonotype was recorded many times. The J gene is TRBJ2-2, the V gene TRBV29-1; the match to TRBD1 covers 8 bases. The V gene end was trimmed by 4 bases and the J gene end by 6 bases; junction bases not matched to a gene: 7. Germline V gene data show CDR1 as SQVTM and CDR2 as ANQGSEA. This CDR3 has 14 amino acids. In DNA, the CDR3 is TGCAGCGTTGCGGACAGGGCCGGAGCCGGGGAGCTGTTTTTT. The encoded protein is CSVADRAGAGELFF.

This clonotype came up many times. The V and J genes are TRBV28 and TRBJ1-2, with D unclear. Germline CDR1 reads MDHEN; CDR2 reads SYDVKM. This CDR3 is built from 12 residues. Trimming cost V 5 bases and J 8 bases, with 12 bases left between them. DNA for the CDR3: TGTGCCAGCAGTAAAAGTGGAGTCGGCTACACCTTC. Its protein product is CASSKSGVGYTF.

V and J are TRBV3-1 and TRBJ2-4, with 11 bases that match TRBD2. Losses at the gene ends were 3 bases for V and 6 bases for J; bases not matched to a gene: 7. The CDR3 extends over 16 amino acids. CDR1 is LGHDT, CDR2 YNNKEL, per germline (reference sequence). The CDR3 spells CASSHGTSGTPNIQYF. Here the CDR3 DNA reads TGTGCCAGCAGCCACGGGACTAGCGGCACCCCAAACATTCAGTACTTC.

This clonotype was counted at least ten times. The chain recombines TRBV3-1 with TRBJ2-1; tentative D call: TRBD1 (6 bases). The germline V and J ends were trimmed by 4 bases and 4 bases, with 11 bases remaining between them. CDR3 size: 14 residues. Germline CDR1 and CDR2: LGHDT and YNNKEL (reference sequence). As DNA, the CDR3 is TGTGCCAGCAGCCGAGTAACAGGGTACAATGAGCAGTTCTTC. It specifies CASSRVTGYNEQFF.

This clonotype was picked up many times. The chain uses TRBV11-2 and TRBJ2-7; possible D gene TRBD1, 5 bases. Trimming removed 5 bases from V and 2 bases from J, with 16 bases in between. Germline CDR1 is SGHAT and CDR2 is FQNNGV. CDR3 length: 15 amino acids. Written as DNA, the CDR3 is TGTGCCAGCAGCCCAACCCTGGCAGGGACCTACGAGCAGTACTTC. As protein: CASSPTLAGTYEQYF.

This clonotype was counted at least ten times. This chain joins TRBV12-3 or TRBV12-4 and TRBJ1-5; D is ambiguous. This CDR3 has 14 amino acids. Trimming took off 2 bases at V and 7 bases at J, with 12 bases between the two ends. CDR3 DNA sequence: TGTGCCAGCAGTTTATTTCTGGTTGACCAGCCCCAGCATTTT. As protein: CASSLFLVDQPQHF.

Many counts were recorded for this clonotype. The chain couples TRBV7-2 to TRBJ1-2; 11 nucleotides line up with TRBD1. The CDR3 is made up of 16 amino acids. V shed 0 bases, J shed 4 bases, and the junction held 4 bases outside the gene matches. Germline CDR1 is SGHTA and CDR2 is FQGNSA. The CDR3 coding sequence is TGTGCCAGCAGCTTAGCGGGGACAGGGGGTACCTATGGCTACACCTTC. The encoded protein is CASSLAGTGGTYGYTF.

This clonotype was seen ten or more times. V is TRBV7-6 and J is TRBJ2-2; 8 positions match TRBD1. Germline V CDR1 and CDR2: SGHVS, FNYEAQ. This CDR3 has 13 amino acids. The J segment lost 1 base and the V segment lost 9 bases, leaving 1 base of the junction unmatched. Written as DNA, the CDR3 is TGTGCCAGTGACAGGGGGAACACCGGGGAGCTGTTTTTT. Protein sequence: CASDRGNTGELFF.

The V gene is TRBV20-1, the J gene TRBJ1-2, with TRBD1 matching over 9 bases. After removal of 5 bases from V and 4 bases from J, the junction contained 8 bases not matched to a gene. The CDR3 consists of 14 residues. Germline V lookup: CDR1 DFQATT, CDR2 SNEGSKA (reference sequence). The CDR3: CSAATGGSIYGYTF. The CDR3 DNA is TGCAGTGCTGCGACAGGGGGTAGTATCTATGGCTACACCTTC.

This clonotype was seen repeatedly, ten times or more. The chain uses TRBV3-1 and TRBJ2-1, with 11 bases matching TRBD2. J gave up 8 bases and V 0 bases, and 6 bases lay outside the gene matches. Germline CDR1 and CDR2: LGHDT and YNNKEL (reference sequence). The CDR3 is 16 residues long. The chain's CDR3 is CASSQETSGSLDEQFF. CDR3 coding DNA: TGTGCCAGCAGCCAAGAAACTAGCGGGAGTCTAGATGAGCAGTTCTTC.

This chain joins TRBV5-1 and TRBJ2-7, with D tentatively TRBD2 (6 bases). The CDR3 loop spans 14 amino acids. The germline V gene has CDR1 SGHRS and CDR2 YFSETQ. V dropped 6 bases and J dropped 2 bases, with 15 bases sitting between them. In DNA form, the CDR3 reads TGCGCCAGCAAGGGGTTCGCGGGGACCTACGAGCAGTACTTC. It specifies CASKGFAGTYEQYF.

This clonotype was recorded at least ten times. V gene TRBV18 combines with J gene TRBJ2-7, with D perhaps TRBD1 (6 bases). CDR3 size: 14 residues. Trimming pared 4 bases from V and 4 bases from J, leaving 14 bases between. Germline CDR1 reads KGHSH; CDR2 reads LQKENI. CDR3 coding DNA: TGTGCCAGCTCACTAAACAGGGATTTATACGAGCAGTACTTC. This translates into CASSLNRDLYEQYF.

This clonotype was observed a handful of times. V and J are TRBV6-1 and TRBJ2-5, with D perhaps given as TRBD1 or TRBD2 (5 bases each). V was shortened by 5 bases and J by 1 base, with 14 bases between the two germline ends. In germline, CDR1 is MNHNS, CDR2 SASEGT. The CDR3 is 15 amino acids. The CDR3 bases are TGTGCCAGCAGTAGCACGGGACGCCCCCAAGAGACCCAGTACTTC. It specifies CASSSTGRPQETQYF.

The chain carries TRBV27 and TRBJ2-6; weak D call: TRBD1 (5 bases). The CDR3 length is 18 residues. Germline CDR1 reads MNHEY; CDR2 reads SMNVEV (reference sequence). V was pared by 5 bases and J by 2 bases, with 19 bases between. CDR3 residues: CASSKKAGIQAGANVLTF. CDR3 coding DNA: TGTGCCAGCAGTAAAAAGGCAGGGATACAGGCTGGGGCCAACGTCCTGACTTTC.

This clonotype occurred many times. The chain has TRBV5-1 and TRBJ2-2; D is unclear. Looked up from germline, CDR1 is SGHRS and CDR2 is YFSETQ. V lost 3 bases and J lost 1, with 7 bases in between. This CDR3 is built from 14 residues. CDR3 residues: CASSYLENTGELFF. CDR3 bases: TGCGCCAGCAGCTACCTAGAGAACACCGGGGAGCTGTTTTTT.

The chain couples TRBV28 to TRBJ2-7; D possibly corresponds to TRBD2 (5 bases). V shed 2 bases and J shed 6 bases, with 20 bases lying between them. CDR1 is MDHEN and CDR2 is SYDVKM in the germline V gene. This CDR3 has 16 amino acids. CDR3 sequence: CASSLELNRDSGEQYF. Written as DNA, the CDR3 is TGTGCCAGCAGTTTAGAGTTGAATCGGGATTCGGGCGAGCAGTACTTC.

This clonotype has a count of ten or more. The rearrangement links TRBV5-1 to TRBJ2-7, with D tentatively TRBD2 (5 bases). Trimming removed 0 bases at V and 5 bases at J, with 18 bases between. The CDR3 contains 16 residues. Germline CDR1 and CDR2: SGHRS and YFSETQ. The CDR3 sequence: CASSLAVSGYAHEQYF. The CDR3 DNA reads as TGCGCCAGCAGCTTGGCCGTGTCGGGGTATGCCCACGAGCAGTACTTC.